The 8 T cell receptor beta chains given below trace back to one sample, sequenced in a study of shared clonotypes between healthy human individuals. Only in-frame clones appear in the TCRdb table, and some are missing; sequencing was by immunoSEQ multiplex PCR. The data show roughly 1.4 million clones, about 98.5% seen once. The sequenced sample was naive CD4+ T cells sorted from blood. The subset: CD45RA+ positively selected. These receptors all come from a man aged 25 to 40 in good health.

The rearrangement links TRBV5-6 to TRBJ2-1, with 7 bases aligning to TRBD2. Losses at the gene ends were 3 bases for V and 6 bases for J; bases not matched to a gene: 6. Per the germline V gene, CDR1 is SGHDT and CDR2 is YYEEEE. This CDR3 has 14 amino acids. CDR3 coding DNA: TGTGCCAGCAGCTCGGCGGGAGTTTCCAATGAGCAGTTCTTC. Protein product: CASSSAGVSNEQFF.

V is TRBV5-4 and J is TRBJ2-7; D uncertain. The CDR3 spans 13 residues. Per germline, CDR1 SGHNT and CDR2 YYREEE (reference sequence). The V and J ends lost 3 bases and 2 bases respectively, with 9 bases between them. Here the CDR3 reads CASSSGRAYEQYF. CDR3 in DNA: TGTGCCAGCAGCTCGGGCAGAGCCTACGAGCAGTACTTC.

The chain is built from TRBV9 and TRBJ1-2; maybe TRBD1 (5 bases). CDR1 is SGDLS, CDR2 YYNGEE, per germline. The V end lost 0 bases, the J end lost 4 bases, and 13 bases lay between the germline ends. This CDR3 has 15 residues. The CDR3 spells CASSVARGEAYGYTF. The CDR3 DNA sequence: TGTGCCAGCAGCGTAGCCCGGGGGGAAGCCTATGGCTACACCTTC.

The gene calls are TRBV7-2 and TRBJ1-2, with D unclear. The CDR3 has 11 amino acids. CDR1 is SGHTA, CDR2 FQGNSA, per germline. V gave up 4 bases and J gave up 6 bases, with 6 bases separating them. The CDR3 protein is CASSSHHGYTF. In DNA, the CDR3 is TGTGCCAGCAGCTCACATCATGGCTACACCTTC.

V is TRBV7-2 and J is TRBJ2-7; D uncertain. The CDR3 is 14 amino acids. V was trimmed by 1 base and J by 7 bases, leaving 14 bases between them. CDR1 and CDR2 (germline): SGHTA, FQGNSA. The CDR3 protein is CASSLDPLLREQYF. DNA for the CDR3: TGTGCCAGCAGCTTAGATCCCCTACTTCGGGAGCAGTACTTC.

The chain recombines TRBV18 with TRBJ1-3; no clear D gene. The CDR3 sequence is 15 residues long. The germline V gene has CDR1 KGHSH and CDR2 LQKENI. Trimming removed 3 bases at V and 4 bases at J, with 13 bases between. The CDR3 nucleotides read TGTGCCAGCTCACCCCTCTTAGTACCAGGAAACACCATATATTTT. Translation: CASSPLLVPGNTIYF. The full variable domain, in which reference TRBV18 and TRBJ1-3 provide the parts outside the CDR3, is NAGVMQNPRHLVRRRGQEARLRCSPMKGHSHVYWYRQLPEEGLKFMVYLQKENIIDESGMPKERFSAEFPKEGPSILRIQQVVRGDSAAYFCASSPLLVPGNTIYFGEGSWLTVV.

This clone was seen just once. This same CDR3 is encoded by further DNA sequences in the sample. The chain has TRBV5-1 and TRBJ2-5; D is undetermined. This CDR3 comprises 14 residues. Germline V gene data show CDR1 as SGHRS and CDR2 as YFSETQ. V was cut by 0 bases and J by 1 base, with 7 bases left in between. Here the CDR3 reads CASSLGASQETQYF. In DNA form, the CDR3 reads TGCGCCAGCAGCTTGGGGGCAAGCCAAGAGACCCAGTACTTC.

J is TRBJ2-6 and V is TRBV29-1; D ambiguous. The CDR3 has 12 amino acids. Germline-derived CDR1 and CDR2 are SQVTM and ANQGSEA. The germline V and J ends were trimmed by 6 bases and 4 bases, with 7 bases remaining between them. In DNA, the CDR3 is TGCAGCGTGATACAGGGGGCCAACGTCCTGACTTTC. Amino acid sequence: CSVIQGANVLTF.